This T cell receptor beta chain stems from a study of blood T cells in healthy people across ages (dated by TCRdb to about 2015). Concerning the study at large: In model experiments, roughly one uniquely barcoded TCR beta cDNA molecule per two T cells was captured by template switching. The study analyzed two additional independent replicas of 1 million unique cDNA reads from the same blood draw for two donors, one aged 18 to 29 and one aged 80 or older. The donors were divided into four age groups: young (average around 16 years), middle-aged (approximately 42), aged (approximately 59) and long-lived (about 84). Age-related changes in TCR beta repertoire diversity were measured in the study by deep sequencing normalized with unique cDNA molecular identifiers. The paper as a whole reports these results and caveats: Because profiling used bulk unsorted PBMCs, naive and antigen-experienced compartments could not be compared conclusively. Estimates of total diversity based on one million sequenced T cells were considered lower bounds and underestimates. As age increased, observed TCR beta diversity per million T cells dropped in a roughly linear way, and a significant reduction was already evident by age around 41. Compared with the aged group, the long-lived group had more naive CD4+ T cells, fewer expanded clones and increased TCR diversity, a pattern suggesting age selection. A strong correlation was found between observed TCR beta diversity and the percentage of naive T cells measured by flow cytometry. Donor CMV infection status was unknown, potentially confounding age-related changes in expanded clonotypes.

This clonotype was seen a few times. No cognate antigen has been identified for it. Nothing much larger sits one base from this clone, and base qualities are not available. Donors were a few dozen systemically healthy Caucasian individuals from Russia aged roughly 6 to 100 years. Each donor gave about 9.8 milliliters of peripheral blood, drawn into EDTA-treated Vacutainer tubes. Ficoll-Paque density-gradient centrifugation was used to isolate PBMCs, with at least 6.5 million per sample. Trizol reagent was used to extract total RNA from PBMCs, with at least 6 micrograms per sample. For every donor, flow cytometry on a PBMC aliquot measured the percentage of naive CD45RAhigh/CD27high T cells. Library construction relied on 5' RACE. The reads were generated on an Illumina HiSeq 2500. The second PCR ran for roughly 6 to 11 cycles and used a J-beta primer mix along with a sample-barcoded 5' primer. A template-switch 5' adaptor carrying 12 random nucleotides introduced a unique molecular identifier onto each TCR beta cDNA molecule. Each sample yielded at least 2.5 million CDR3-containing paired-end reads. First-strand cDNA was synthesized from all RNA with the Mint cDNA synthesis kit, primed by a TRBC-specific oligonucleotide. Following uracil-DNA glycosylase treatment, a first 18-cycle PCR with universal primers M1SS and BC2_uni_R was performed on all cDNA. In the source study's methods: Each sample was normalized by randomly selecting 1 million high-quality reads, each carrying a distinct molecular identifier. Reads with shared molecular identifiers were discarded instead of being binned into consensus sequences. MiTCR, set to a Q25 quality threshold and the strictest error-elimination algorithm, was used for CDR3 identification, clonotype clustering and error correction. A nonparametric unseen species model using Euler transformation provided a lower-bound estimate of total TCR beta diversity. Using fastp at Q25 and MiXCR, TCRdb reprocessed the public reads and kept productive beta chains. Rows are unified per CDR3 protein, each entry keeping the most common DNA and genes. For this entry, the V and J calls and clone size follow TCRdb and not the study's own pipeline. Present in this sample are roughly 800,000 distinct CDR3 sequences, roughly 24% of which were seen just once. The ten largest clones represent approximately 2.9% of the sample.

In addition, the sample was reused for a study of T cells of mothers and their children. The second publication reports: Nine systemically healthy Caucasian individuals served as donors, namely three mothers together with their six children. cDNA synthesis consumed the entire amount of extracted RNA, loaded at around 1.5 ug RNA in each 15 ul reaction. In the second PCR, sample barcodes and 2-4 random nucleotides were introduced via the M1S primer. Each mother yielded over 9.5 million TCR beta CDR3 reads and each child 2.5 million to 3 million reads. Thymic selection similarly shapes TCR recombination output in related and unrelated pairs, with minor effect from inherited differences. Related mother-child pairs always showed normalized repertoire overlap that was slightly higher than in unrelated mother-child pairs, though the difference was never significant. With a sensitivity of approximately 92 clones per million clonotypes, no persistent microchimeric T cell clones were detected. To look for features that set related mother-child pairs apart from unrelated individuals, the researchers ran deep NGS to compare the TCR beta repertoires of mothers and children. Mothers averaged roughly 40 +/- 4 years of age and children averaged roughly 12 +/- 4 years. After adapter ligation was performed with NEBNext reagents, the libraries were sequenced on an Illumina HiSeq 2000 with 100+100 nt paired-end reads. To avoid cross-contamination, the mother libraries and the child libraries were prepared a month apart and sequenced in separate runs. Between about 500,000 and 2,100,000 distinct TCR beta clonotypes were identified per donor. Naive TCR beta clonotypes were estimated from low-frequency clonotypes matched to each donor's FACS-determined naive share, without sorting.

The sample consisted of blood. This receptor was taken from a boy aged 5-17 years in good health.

The DNA is as follows: TGTGCCAGCAGTCCCTCGACATTTAATCAGCCCCAGCATTTT. This is translated as CASSPSTFNQPQHF. The V and J genes are TRBV27 and TRBJ1-5; no confident D gene assignment can be made. Including the terminal cysteine and phenylalanine, the CDR3 comprises 14 residues. Solely the CDR3 DNA is kept, with 42 bases framed from the first base. V is pared back by 5 bases and J by 4 bases, with 12 bases lying between the germline termini. The germline V gene encodes CDR1 MNHEY and CDR2 SMNVEV (reference sequence).